Listed here are 27 T cell receptor beta chains from one sample, sequenced in a study of cytomegalovirus exposure and HLA in healthy donors. The primer mix had 60 Vbeta and 13 Jbeta primers. This table comes from immunoSEQ multiplex PCR, and its TCRdb copy is limited to in-frame clones, with some not included. This sample has 99,000 or so clones; 78% occur once, and the top ten carry more than 1.5%. Sequenced: PBMCs. The receptors come from a woman in her forties in good health and CMV-seronegative.

The chain links TRBV28 to TRBJ1-2; D might be TRBD1 (6 bases). This CDR3 is built from 14 residues. Germline values: CDR1 MDHEN, CDR2 SYDVKM. V was pared by 6 bases and J by 4 bases, with 15 bases between. CDR3: CASRGRGELYGYTF. In nucleotides, the CDR3 is TGTGCCAGCAGGGGCAGGGGAGAGCTCTATGGCTACACCTTC.

This rearrangement joins TRBV27 to TRBJ2-7, with 8 positions matching TRBD1. This CDR3 spans 15 amino acids. Germline V lookup: CDR1 MNHEY, CDR2 SMNVEV (reference sequence). With V trimmed by 0 bases and J by 0 bases, 1 base remained unmatched. Here the CDR3 reads CASSLSGTGSYEQYF. CDR3 sequence (DNA): TGTGCCAGCAGTTTATCGGGGACAGGCTCCTACGAGCAGTACTTC.

The rearrangement uses TRBV5-1 and TRBJ1-5, with 7 bases matching TRBD1. This CDR3 has 15 residues. V shed 0 bases, J shed 3 bases, and the junction held 3 bases outside the gene matches. Germline V gives CDR1 SGHRS, CDR2 YFSETQ. Here the CDR3 reads CASSLDGTDNQPQHF. The CDR3 DNA reads as TGCGCCAGCAGCTTGGACGGGACAGACAATCAGCCCCAGCATTTT.

This chain links TRBV5-1 with TRBJ2-4; the match to TRBD1 covers 7 bases. Trimming took 0 bases from V and 5 from J; bases not matched to a gene: 8. The CDR3 has 16 amino acids. From germline, CDR1 is SGHRS and CDR2 YFSETQ. The CDR3 nucleotides are TGCGCCAGCAGCTTGGGCCCCCGGGACAGTCAAAACATTCAGTACTTC. This translates into CASSLGPRDSQNIQYF.

The V and J genes are TRBV9 and TRBJ2-5, with D maybe TRBD2 (7 bases). The germline V and J ends were trimmed by 4 bases and 5 bases, with 21 bases remaining between them. Germline V gene sequence: CDR1 SGDLS, CDR2 YYNGEE. There are 16 residues in the CDR3. CDR3 nucleotide sequence: TGTGCCAGCAGCCCCTCGGGGGGCAATGGCGGGGAGACCCAGTACTTC. Translated, it gives CASSPSGGNGGETQYF.

This clone was picked up a small number of times. The chain recombines TRBV5-8 with TRBJ1-1; tentative D call: TRBD1 (6 bases). CDR1 is SGHTS, CDR2 YDEGEE, per germline. Trimming took 6 bases from V and 3 from J, leaving 15 bases between them. The CDR3 sequence is 14 residues long. The CDR3: CASNLKGVDTEAFF. The CDR3 DNA reads TGTGCCAGCAACCTCAAGGGGGTAGACACTGAAGCTTTCTTT.

This clone appeared a few times. The chain recombines TRBV29-1 with TRBJ1-1, with 7 bases aligning to TRBD1. This CDR3 is built from 14 residues. CDR1 SQVTM and CDR2 ANQGSEA come from the germline V gene. V lost 4 bases and J lost 5; bases outside the gene matches: 10. As DNA, the CDR3 is TGCAGCGTTGCGAGGGACAGACAGGAGACTGAAGCTTTCTTT. Its translation is CSVARDRQETEAFF. Together with reference TRBV29-1 and TRBJ1-1, the CDR3 gives the full variable domain: SAVISQKPSRDICQRGTSLTIQCQVDSQVTMMFWYRQQPGQSLTLIATANQGSEATYESGFVIDKFPISRPNLTFSTLTVSNMSPEDSSIYLCSVARDRQETEAFFGQGTRLTVV.

V and J are TRBV7-2 and TRBJ1-2; TRBD1 matches 7 bases. The CDR3 covers 15 residues. Germline loops: CDR1 SGHTA, CDR2 FQGNSA. After removal of 2 bases from V and 5 bases from J, the junction contained 8 bases not matched to a gene. The CDR3 region has the DNA TGTGCCAGCAGCTTAAGGTTCGGGACAGCTTATGGCTACACCTTC. Its translation: CASSLRFGTAYGYTF.

This chain connects TRBV5-4 to TRBJ2-7; D is ambiguous. Germline CDR1 reads SGHNT; CDR2 reads YYREEE (reference sequence). V lost 5 bases and J 7 bases, leaving 13 bases between the germline ends. This CDR3 region has 12 residues. As DNA, the CDR3 is TGTGCCAGCAGACAGAGTACTGGAGAGCAGTACTTC. Amino acids: CASRQSTGEQYF.

J is TRBJ2-7 and V is TRBV5-1; D perhaps matches TRBD1 (5 bases). The ends were cut back, 0 bases at V and 0 bases at J, with 13 bases in the middle. The germline CDR1 and CDR2 sequences are SGHRS and YFSETQ. CDR3 length: 16 residues. CDR3 sequence (DNA): TGCGCCAGCAGCTTGGGGCCAGGGTTCAGCTCCTACGAGCAGTACTTC. This gives the protein CASSLGPGFSSYEQYF.

The chain uses TRBV5-4 and TRBJ1-2; D possibly corresponds to TRBD1 (5 bases). CDR1 and CDR2 from the germline V gene are SGHNT and YYREEE (reference sequence). The CDR3 is made up of 13 amino acids. V was clipped by 4 bases and J by 8 bases, with 15 bases between them. CDR3 bases: TGTGCCAGCAGCCGGACACAATTTATGGGCTACACCTTC. It translates to CASSRTQFMGYTF.

The DNA of the CDR3 is TGCGCCAGCAGCTTCCTAGAGGGTACCAGGGGTTTCATGAACACTGAAGCTTTCTTT. This translates into CASSFLEGTRGFMNTEAFF. V usage is TRBV5-1 and J usage is TRBJ1-1; a weak D match, TRBD1 (6 bases). Germline V gene lookup returns CDR1 SGHRS and CDR2 YFSETQ. The CDR3 is made up of 19 amino acids. Trimming left V 2 bases short and J 0 bases short, with 23 bases between.

The J gene is TRBJ2-4, the V gene TRBV28; 11 bases are shared with TRBD1. The CDR3 totals 20 residues. Germline-derived CDR1 and CDR2 are MDHEN and SYDVKM. J gave up 0 bases and V 4 bases, and 14 bases lay outside the gene matches. The CDR3 nucleotides are TGTGCCAGCAGTTATCCGGGACAGGGGGAAGGTGCGGGAGCCAAAAACATTCAGTACTTC. This sequence encodes CASSYPGQGEGAGAKNIQYF.

This chain joins TRBV28 and TRBJ2-5; tentative D call: TRBD2 (5 bases). Germline V gene data show CDR1 as MDHEN and CDR2 as SYDVKM. This CDR3 contains 15 residues. Trimming pared 5 bases from V and 0 bases from J, leaving 13 bases between. CDR3 residues: CASSPGNWYQETQYF. The CDR3 nucleotides are TGTGCCAGCAGTCCCGGGAACTGGTACCAAGAGACCCAGTACTTC.

V is TRBV28 and J is TRBJ2-7; D call uncertain. Trimming cost V 2 bases and J 5 bases, with 10 bases left between them. CDR3 length equals 13 residues. The germline gives CDR1 MDHEN, CDR2 SYDVKM. CDR3 coding DNA: TGTGCCAGCAGTTTACCTCGACGGGACGAGCAGTACTTC. Encoded protein: CASSLPRRDEQYF.

The V call is TRBV18, the J call TRBJ1-6; 7 nucleotides agree with TRBD1. CDR1 is KGHSH, CDR2 LQKENI, per germline. The trim removed 3 bases at V and 6 bases at J, leaving 8 bases unmatched. This CDR3 contains 16 residues. CDR3 DNA: TGTGCCAGCTCACCGGGAAGGGCAGGGGGTAATTCACCCCTCCACTTT. Translation: CASSPGRAGGNSPLHF. Supplemented by reference TRBV18 and TRBJ1-6, the full variable domain reads NAGVMQNPRHLVRRRGQEARLRCSPMKGHSHVYWYRQLPEEGLKFMVYLQKENIIDESGMPKERFSAEFPKEGPSILRIQQVVRGDSAAYFCASSPGRAGGNSPLHFGNGTRLTVT.

The chain combines TRBV6-1 with TRBJ2-3, with TRBD2 matching over 10 bases. V dropped 0 bases and J dropped 4; count of bases not matched to a gene: 4. The CDR3 sequence is 16 residues long. Germline lookup yields CDR1 MNHNS and CDR2 SASEGT. The CDR3 sequence is CASSEAVAGGADTQYF. As DNA, the CDR3 is TGTGCCAGCAGTGAAGCGGTAGCGGGAGGTGCAGATACGCAGTATTTT.

This clone was seen a single time. The chain links TRBV4-1 to TRBJ2-7, with TRBD1 identical over 7 bases. The CDR3 sequence is 15 residues long. Germline V gives CDR1 MGHRA, CDR2 YSYEKL. The V and J ends lost 3 bases and 3 bases, in that order; junction bases with no gene match: 8. CDR3 loop: CASSQSETGSYEQYF. The CDR3 DNA is TGCGCCAGCAGCCAGTCCGAGACAGGGAGCTACGAGCAGTACTTC.

The rearrangement uses TRBV5-6 and TRBJ1-1, with D tentatively TRBD1 (5 bases). Trimming took 2 bases from V and 0 from J, leaving 17 bases between them. This CDR3 has 17 amino acids. In germline, CDR1 is SGHDT, CDR2 YYEEEE. The CDR3 is CASSLIRAGPLNTEAFF. In DNA form, the CDR3 reads TGTGCCAGCAGCTTAATTCGGGCAGGGCCTTTGAACACTGAAGCTTTCTTT.

This clone occurred a few times. V and J are TRBV9 and TRBJ2-3; D is perhaps TRBD2 (5 bases). The CDR3 has 14 residues. V lost 4 bases to trimming and J lost 5 bases, with 14 bases between them. Per germline, CDR1 SGDLS and CDR2 YYNGEE. The CDR3 protein is CASSPRVAGDTQYF. CDR3 sequence (DNA): TGTGCCAGCAGCCCTCGGGTGGCGGGAGATACGCAGTATTTT.

The rearrangement uses TRBV7-8 and TRBJ2-5; TRBD2 aligns across 9 bases. The CDR3 covers 17 residues. CDR1 SGHVS and CDR2 FQNEAQ come from the germline V gene. The junction had 13 bases not matched to a gene; V was cut back by 4 bases and J by 4 bases. The CDR3, as DNA: TGTGCCAGCAGCTGGGGGCGGGCGGGAGGGCTGGTAGAGACCCAGTACTTC. This gives the protein CASSWGRAGGLVETQYF.

CDR3: CASTVWGGRGVTDTQYF. CDR3 in DNA: TGTGCCAGCACCGTATGGGGCGGGAGAGGGGTCACAGATACGCAGTATTTT. The chain is built from TRBV5-6 and TRBJ2-3; TRBD2 agrees at 7 bases. The V gene's germline CDR1 is SGHDT and CDR2 YYEEEE. J was trimmed by 2 bases and V by 6 bases; bases with no gene match: 15. This CDR3 region has 17 residues.

The chain has TRBV14 and TRBJ2-1; 7 bases map to TRBD2. The J segment lost 7 bases and the V segment lost 0 bases, leaving 12 bases of the junction unmatched. Germline CDR1 and CDR2: SGHDN and FVKESK. The CDR3 covers 17 residues. The CDR3 DNA sequence: TGTGCCAGCAGCCAAGAGCACGGGACTATTGTTAGTAATGAGCAGTTCTTC. Translation gives CASSQEHGTIVSNEQFF.

The chain employs TRBV30 and TRBJ1-5, with D perhaps matching TRBD1 (6 bases). The germline gives CDR1 GTSNPN, CDR2 SVGIG (reference sequence). CDR3 length: 14 amino acids. The germline V and J ends were trimmed by 2 bases and 3 bases, with 11 bases remaining between them. The CDR3 DNA follows: TGTGCCTGGAGTATTGACAGGATCAATCAGCCCCAGCATTTT. This translates into CAWSIDRINQPQHF. Full variable domain (missing parts from reference TRBV30 and TRBJ1-5): SQTIHQWPATLVQPVGSPLSLECTVEGTSNPNLYWYRQAAGRGLQLLFYSVGIGQISSEVPQNLSASRPQDRQFILSSKKLLLSDSGFYLCAWSIDRINQPQHFGDGTRLSIL.

The chain recombines TRBV19 with TRBJ2-2; TRBD1 might be the D (6 bases). Trimming left V 4 bases short and J 6 bases short, with 12 bases between. This CDR3 is 14 amino acids long. Germline CDR1 is LNHDA and CDR2 is SQIVND (reference sequence). The CDR3 bases are TGTGCCAGTAGTACAGGGGACCGGCCCGGGGAGCTGTTTTTT. This sequence encodes CASSTGDRPGELFF.

In its sample, this clone was seen a few times. This rearrangement joins TRBV7-9 to TRBJ2-7, with D perhaps TRBD1 (5 bases). The CDR3 length is 12 residues. Germline-derived CDR1 and CDR2 are SEHNR and FQNEAQ (reference sequence). V lost 6 bases and J 3 bases, leaving 9 bases between the germline ends. CDR3 in amino acids: CASSSDNYEQYF. CDR3 sequence (DNA): TGTGCCAGCAGTTCGGACAACTACGAGCAGTACTTC.

The gene calls are TRBV28 and TRBJ1-1; possibly TRBD1 for D (5 bases). The CDR3 sequence is 14 residues long. The germline gives CDR1 MDHEN, CDR2 SYDVKM. Trimming removed 3 bases from V and 3 bases from J, with 11 bases in between. CDR3: CASSFPREDTEAFF. DNA of the CDR3: TGTGCCAGCAGTTTCCCCAGGGAGGACACTGAAGCTTTCTTT.